This TCR beta chain was retrieved from a study of control samples from healthy donors and cancer patients. Assay used: immunoSEQ multiplex PCR; TCRdb lists only in-frame clones, some missing. The top ten clones hold approximately 2% of a sample with approximately 89,000 clones, roughly 84% of them seen once. CDR3 length: 16 amino acids. Germline V gives CDR1 MGHRA, CDR2 YSYEKL. Trimming left V 1 base short and J 0 bases short, with 9 bases between. The gene calls are TRBV4-1 and TRBJ2-2; D is unclear. The specimen was blood. This receptor was obtained from a middle-aged woman in good health. The CDR3 nucleotides are TGCGCCAGCAGCCAAGTGTACACACCGAACACCGGGGAGCTGTTTTTT. As protein: CASSQVYTPNTGELFF.